The present T cell receptor (beta chain) was sequenced within a study of blood T cells in healthy people across ages. Using a J-beta primer mix together with a sample-barcoded 5' primer, a second PCR was run for about 6 to 11 cycles. TCRdb re-called the 5' RACE reads through MiXCR, storing one row per CDR3 protein. The sample carries 350,000 to 450,000 distinct CDR3 sequences, about 49% recorded once. V dropped 8 bases and J dropped 8 bases, with 21 bases sitting between them. This CDR3 comprises 14 residues. CDR1 is GTSNPN, CDR2 SVGIG, per germline (reference sequence). The sample comprised blood. V gene TRBV30 combines with J gene TRBJ1-4; tentatively, D is TRBD1 (6 bases). This sequence was found in a man in his sixties in good health. The CDR3 nucleotides read TGTGCCGGGACCGGGGGCGCGGAGCGAGAAAAACTGTTTTTT. It yields the protein CAGTGGAEREKLFF.